Listed below are T cell receptor beta chains from one sample, sequenced in a study of OX40 agonist ivuxolimab in advanced cancers. TCRdb's copy holds only in-frame clones and misses some; the assay was immunoSEQ multiplex PCR. Among 30,000 to 35,000 clones listed, around 90% were seen once. The sample in question was CD4+ or CD8+ T cells sorted from blood, obtained in a trial of the OX40 agonist ivuxolimab. Receptor source: an adult with an advanced solid tumor such as melanoma, head and neck, liver or kidney cancer. CDR3s include the opening cysteine and the closing phenylalanine or tryptophan. The D gene is left open where the match is weak. Not every row has a clone size; where given, it reads once, few, many or a size class.

NA,TRBV7-3,NA,TRBJ2-3,CASSPNRRGGGDTQYF,TGTGCCAGCAGCCCAAACCGACGGGGTGGTGGAGATACGCAGTATTTT
NA,TRBV9,NA,TRBJ2-7,CASTPRDQAYEQYF,TGTGCCAGCACCCCACGGGACCAAGCCTACGAGCAGTACTTC
NA,TRBV7-9,NA,TRBJ1-5,CASARGESQPQHF,TGTGCCAGCGCCCGGGGAGAGAGTCAGCCCCAGCATTTT
NA,TRBV7-8,NA,TRBJ1-2,CASSPGGNVGYGYTF,TGTGCCAGCAGCCCCGGGGGTAATGTGGGGTATGGCTACACCTTC
few,TRBV30,NA,TRBJ2-7,CAWSRGADGEQYF,TGTGCCTGGAGCCGGGGCGCCGATGGGGAGCAGTACTTC
NA,TRBV5-1,TRBD2,TRBJ2-3,CASSLDLAGGPRGGDTQYF,TGCGCCAGCAGCTTGGACCTAGCGGGAGGCCCGCGAGGAGGTGATACGCAGTATTTT
NA,TRBV29-1,TRBD2,TRBJ2-1,CSVDGRTEQFF,TGCAGCGTTGACGGGAGGACTGAGCAGTTCTTC
NA,TRBV5-1,TRBD2,TRBJ2-5,CASTPGQLAGVNQETQYF,TGCGCCAGCACTCCGGGACAGCTAGCGGGAGTAAACCAAGAGACCCAGTACTTC
NA,TRBV28,NA,TRBJ1-2,CASSPASNYGYTF,TGTGCCAGCAGTCCGGCAAGTAACTATGGCTACACCTTC
NA,TRBV27,NA,TRBJ2-7,CASSLSFGREQYF,TGTGCCAGCAGTTTATCGTTTGGCCGCGAGCAGTACTTC
NA,TRBV2,TRBD1,TRBJ2-7,CASSNRGVGSYEQYF,TGTGCCAGCAGTAACAGGGGGGTCGGGTCCTACGAGCAGTACTTC
NA,TRBV9,TRBD2,TRBJ2-7,CASSVSSGARLYEQYF,TGTGCCAGCAGCGTGTCTAGCGGGGCCCGTCTCTACGAGCAGTACTTC
NA,TRBV4-1,NA,TRBJ2-2,CASSLTLYSTGELFF,TGCGCCAGCAGCCTAACCCTATACTCGACCGGGGAGCTGTTTTTT
NA,TRBV15,NA,TRBJ2-4,CATSTGIVFKNIQYF,TGTGCCACCAGCACCGGGATAGTCTTTAAAAACATTCAGTACTTC
NA,TRBV19,NA,TRBJ1-4,CASRSGQRVKKLFF,TGTGCCAGTCGGTCAGGGCAGAGAGTGAAAAAACTGTTTTTT
NA,TRBV6-1,NA,TRBJ2-1,CASSEVLRGDNEQFF,TGTGCCAGCAGTGAAGTTCTTCGCGGGGACAATGAGCAGTTCTTC
NA,TRBV6-5,TRBD2,TRBJ2-7,CASSYGGLVGEQYF,TGTGCCAGCAGTTACGGGGGACTAGTAGGTGAGCAGTACTTC
NA,TRBV28,TRBD1,TRBJ2-6,CASSRTGAWGANVLTF,TGTGCCAGCAGCCGGACAGGAGCATGGGGGGCCAACGTCCTGACTTTC
NA,TRBV6-1,NA,TRBJ1-1,CASSEIITGSNTEAFF,TGTGCCAGCAGTGAAATTATTACAGGATCGAACACTGAAGCTTTCTTT
NA,TRBV2,TRBD1,TRBJ1-2,CASSETGDGYTF,TGTGCCAGCAGTGAAACAGGGGATGGCTACACCTTC
NA,TRBV30,NA,TRBJ1-5,CAWSVRFNQPQHF,TGTGCCTGGAGTGTACGGTTTAATCAGCCCCAGCATTTT
NA,TRBV9,TRBD2,TRBJ2-2,CASSVEASGRVVTGELFF,TGTGCCAGCAGCGTAGAGGCCAGCGGGAGAGTGGTCACCGGGGAGCTGTTTTTT
NA,TRBV6-5,TRBD1,TRBJ2-7,CASSPGQGAYEQYF,TGTGCCAGCAGTCCGGGACAGGGGGCCTACGAGCAGTACTTC
NA,TRBV6-6,NA,TRBJ2-3,CASSDPGGGTDTQYF,TGTGCCAGCAGTGACCCGGGTGGGGGCACAGATACGCAGTATTTT
NA,TRBV18,NA,TRBJ1-1,CASSPQKNTEAFF,TGTGCCAGCTCACCACAGAAGAACACTGAAGCTTTCTTT
NA,TRBV6-6,TRBD2,TRBJ2-7,CASSFTGTSDEQYF,TGTGCCAGCAGTTTCACCGGGACTAGTGACGAGCAGTACTTC
NA,TRBV7-2,TRBD2,TRBJ2-7,CASSILAGGPGEQYF,TGTGCCAGCAGCATATTAGCGGGAGGGCCAGGCGAGCAGTACTTC
NA,TRBV7-2,NA,TRBJ2-7,CASSLAQVAFYEQYF,TGTGCCAGCAGCTTAGCTCAGGTAGCTTTCTACGAGCAGTACTTC
NA,TRBV27,TRBD1,TRBJ1-6,CASRPRQGSRDSPLHF,TGTGCCAGCAGGCCACGACAGGGCTCGAGGGACTCACCCCTCCACTTT